The clone carrying this TCR beta chain was recorded many times. This sample was included in a study of CD8+ T cells in alopecia areata. The treatment: oral pan-JAK inhibitor, 5-10 mg twice daily. This CDR3 is 15 amino acids long. From germline, CDR1 is SGHVS and CDR2 FQNEAQ. The ends were cut back, 5 bases at V and 3 bases at J, with 16 bases in the middle. TCR sequencing used cDNA made by reverse transcription of extracted RNA. The assay was immunoSEQ multiplex PCR, and TCRdb's table has in-frame clones only and misses some. The table lists 170,000 or so clones, about three fifths of them singletons, with 0.7% to 1% in the top ten.

The gene calls are TRBV7-8 and TRBJ1-1, with a weak D call TRBD1 (6 bases). The sequences come from CD4+ T cells sorted from blood, collected at week 4, from a patient treated with tofacitinib. The TCR was taken from a human donor with alopecia areata. The CDR3 sequence is CASSLAQGPYTEAFF. CDR3 DNA: TGTGCCAGCAGCCTCGCACAGGGTCCTTACACTGAAGCTTTCTTT. Drawing the rest from reference TRBV7-8 and TRBJ1-1, the complete variable domain is GAGVSQSPRYKVAKRGQDVALRCDPISGHVSLFWYQQALGQGPEFLTYFQNEAQLDKSGLPSDRFFAERPEGSVSTLKIQRTQQEDSAVYLCASSLAQGPYTEAFFGQGTRLTVV.